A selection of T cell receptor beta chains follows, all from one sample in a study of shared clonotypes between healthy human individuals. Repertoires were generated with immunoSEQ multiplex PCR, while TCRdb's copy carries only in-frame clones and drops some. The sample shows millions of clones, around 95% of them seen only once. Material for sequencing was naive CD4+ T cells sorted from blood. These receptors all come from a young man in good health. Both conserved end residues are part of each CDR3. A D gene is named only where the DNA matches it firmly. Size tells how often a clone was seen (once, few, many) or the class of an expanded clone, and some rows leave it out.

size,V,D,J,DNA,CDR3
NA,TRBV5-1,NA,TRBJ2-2,TGCGCCAGCAGCTTGGAGTTTGGTGGCAAAGGCGGGGAGCTGTTTTTT,CASSLEFGGKGGELFF
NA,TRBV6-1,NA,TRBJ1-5,TGTGCCAGCATTGGACAGAAATATAGCAATCAGCCCCAGCATTTT,CASIGQKYSNQPQHF
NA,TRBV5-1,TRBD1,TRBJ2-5,TGCGCCAGCAGCTTGGCAGGGGGCTTGGAGACCCAGTACTTC,CASSLAGGLETQYF
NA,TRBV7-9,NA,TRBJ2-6,TGTGCCAGCAGCTTAGGTCGCGGTAGCTCTGGGGCCAACGTCCTGACTTTC,CASSLGRGSSGANVLTF
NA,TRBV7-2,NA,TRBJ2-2,TGTGCCAGCAGCTTAAGCGTGACAGGGGAGCTGTTTTTT,CASSLSVTGELFF
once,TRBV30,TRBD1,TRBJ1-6,TGTGCCTGGAGGGTTACAGGGGGTTGGTCACCCCTCCACTTT,CAWRVTGGWSPLHF
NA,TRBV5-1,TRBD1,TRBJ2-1,TGCGCCAGCAGCCCTACAGGGGGGACCTACAATGAGCAGTTCTTC,CASSPTGGTYNEQFF
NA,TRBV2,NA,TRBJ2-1,TGTGCCAGCAGTGACAGGCCGTCCTACAATGAGCAGTTCTTC,CASSDRPSYNEQFF
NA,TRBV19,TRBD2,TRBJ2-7,TGTGCCAGTAGTAGCGGGAGGGTCATCTCCTACGAGCAGTACTTC,CASSSGRVISYEQYF
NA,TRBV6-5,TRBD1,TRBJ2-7,TGTGCCAGCAGTCCAGGGGGCTTGAGCTACGAGCAGTACTTC,CASSPGGLSYEQYF